This TCR beta chain was retrieved from a study of blood T cell repertoires in COVID-19. Seattle-derived patients entered the study during active infection and were followed longitudinally. V lost 8 bases, J lost 3 bases, and 6 bases stayed unmatched. CDR1 and CDR2 (germline): KGHSH, LQKENI. The CDR3 runs to 13 residues. Original data processing: By means of reference gene primer amplification, nucleated cell counts were estimated. The repertoire was sequenced with immunoSEQ multiplex PCR; TCRdb's copy has only in-frame clones and lacks some. V, J and clone size are taken as reported in that table, and D and trimming were inferred from the DNA itself. Among under 200,000 clones listed, about 87% were seen once.

Source material: peripheral blood. The clonotype comes from a man between 60 and 75 years old with COVID-19, enrolled during active disease. The chain recombines TRBV18 with TRBJ2-7; TRBD1 aligns across 8 bases. CDR3 region: CASLTGGNYEQYF. The CDR3 region has the DNA TGTGCCAGCCTAACAGGGGGAAACTACGAGCAGTACTTC.